Listed below are T cell receptor beta chains from one sample, sequenced in a study of cytomegalovirus exposure and HLA in healthy donors. Measured with immunoSEQ multiplex PCR; TCRdb has only the in-frame clones, and not every one. The sample has roughly 100,000 clones, 76% seen once. Sequencing was performed on PBMCs. These receptors were taken from a man aged 40-55 years in good health and CMV-seropositive. CDR3s include the opening cysteine and the closing phenylalanine or tryptophan. Each record gives: J gene, D gene, clone size, V gene, CDR3 DNA, CDR3 protein. D genes are given only for firm matches. Some rows mark clone size as missing; the rest say once, few, many or name a class of expanded clone.

J gene: TRBJ2-1; D gene: NA; clone size: NA; V gene: TRBV27; CDR3 DNA: TGTGCCAGCAGTTTGGCCTTTCGGCGGGGAAGCTCCTACAATGAGCAGTTCTTC; CDR3 protein: CASSLAFRRGSSYNEQFF
J gene: TRBJ2-7; D gene: NA; clone size: NA; V gene: TRBV2; CDR3 DNA: TGTGCCAGCCGGGGACTGCCTGCACCTTTGTCCTCCTACGAGCAGTACTTC; CDR3 protein: CASRGLPAPLSSYEQYF
J gene: TRBJ2-2; D gene: TRBD1; clone size: once; V gene: TRBV5-1; CDR3 DNA: TGCGCCAGCAGCCTAGGGACAGGTACCAACACCGGGGAGCTGTTTTTT; CDR3 protein: CASSLGTGTNTGELFF
J gene: TRBJ1-5; D gene: TRBD1; clone size: NA; V gene: TRBV7-2; CDR3 DNA: TGTGCCAGCAGCCCGACAGGGACTTGGGATCAGCCCCAGCATTTT; CDR3 protein: CASSPTGTWDQPQHF
J gene: TRBJ2-1; D gene: TRBD2; clone size: NA; V gene: TRBV27; CDR3 DNA: TGTGCCAGCACTGCTAGCGGGGGGGGGTCCTACAATGAGCAGTTCTTC; CDR3 protein: CASTASGGGSYNEQFF
J gene: TRBJ1-2; D gene: NA; clone size: NA; V gene: TRBV19; CDR3 DNA: TGTGCCAGTAGTGGGGTTGGGATAGCGGACTATGGCTACACCTTC; CDR3 protein: CASSGVGIADYGYTF
J gene: TRBJ2-1; D gene: TRBD2; clone size: NA; V gene: TRBV5-3; CDR3 DNA: TGTGCCAGAAGCTTGGTGCCTAGCGGAGTAGTCATGTACAATGAGCAGTTCTTC; CDR3 protein: CARSLVPSGVVMYNEQFF
J gene: TRBJ2-4; D gene: TRBD1; clone size: NA; V gene: TRBV5-4; CDR3 DNA: TGTGCCAGCAGCTTTTTCCGGACAGGGGGCCCCGGGGTCAAAAACATTCAGTACTTC; CDR3 protein: CASSFFRTGGPGVKNIQYF
J gene: TRBJ2-3; D gene: TRBD2; clone size: once; V gene: TRBV30; CDR3 DNA: TGTGCCTGGAGTGTAGTGGGCGGGCGGGGGGGCAGAAGAACCCCCACAGATACGCAGTATTTT; CDR3 protein: CAWSVVGGRGGRRTPTDTQYF
J gene: TRBJ2-1; D gene: TRBD2; clone size: NA; V gene: TRBV7-9; CDR3 DNA: TGTGCCAGCAGCCAGGGACTAGCGGGCTCCTTCTCCTACAATGAGCAGTTCTTC; CDR3 protein: CASSQGLAGSFSYNEQFF
J gene: TRBJ2-2; D gene: TRBD2; clone size: NA; V gene: TRBV6-6; CDR3 DNA: TGTGCCAGCAGTCCTTGGACTAGCGGGGCCGGGGAGCTGTTTTTT; CDR3 protein: CASSPWTSGAGELFF
J gene: TRBJ2-1; D gene: TRBD2; clone size: once; V gene: TRBV4-2; CDR3 DNA: TGTGCCAGCAGCCAAGAAACTAGCGGGGGGGCTAGTAAGGAGGGTTGGAGGTTCTTC; CDR3 protein: CASSQETSGGASKEGWRFF
J gene: TRBJ1-4; D gene: NA; clone size: NA; V gene: TRBV19; CDR3 DNA: TGTGCCAGTAGTATGGGGCCAGGGATAGGTGAAAAACTGTTTTTT; CDR3 protein: CASSMGPGIGEKLFF
J gene: TRBJ1-2; D gene: NA; clone size: NA; V gene: TRBV4-3; CDR3 DNA: TGCGCCAGCAGCCAAGATAGGAGGGGCGGGTATGGCTACACCTTC; CDR3 protein: CASSQDRRGGYGYTF
J gene: TRBJ2-2; D gene: TRBD1; clone size: NA; V gene: TRBV15; CDR3 DNA: TGTGCCACCAGAAGACAGGGGGCCAACACCGGGGAGCTGTTTTTT; CDR3 protein: CATRRQGANTGELFF
J gene: TRBJ2-5; D gene: TRBD2; clone size: few; V gene: TRBV7-2; CDR3 DNA: TGTGCCAGCAGCGTTCTAGCGGGAGAGGGAGAGACCCAGTACTTC; CDR3 protein: CASSVLAGEGETQYF